A single sample is the source of the 19 T cell receptor beta chains below, sequenced in a study of cytomegalovirus exposure and HLA in healthy donors. Both 60 Vbeta primers and 13 Jbeta primers went into the PCR. Clones were sequenced by immunoSEQ multiplex PCR, and TCRdb holds only the in-frame ones, with some missing. Here the sample spans more than 95,000 clones, less than 80% being singletons. The sample comprised PBMCs. These receptor sequences come from a man aged 30-40 years in good health and CMV-seronegative.

Only one count was recorded for this clone. The chain carries TRBV30 and TRBJ2-5, with D tentatively TRBD2 (6 bases). Gene TRBJ2-7 matches the end of the DNA better, so the J call may be wrong. CDR3 length: 13 amino acids. The germline CDR1 and CDR2 sequences are GTSNPN and SVGIG (reference sequence). The CDR3, as DNA: TGTGCCTGGAACCAGGACTATCTCTCCGAGCAGTACTTC. Translation: CAWNQDYLSEQYF.

On this clone itself: The junction departs from the called germline gene at one end, perhaps through a read error. J is TRBJ2-7 and V is TRBV7-9; TRBD1 agrees at 8 bases. CDR1 and CDR2 (germline): SEHNR, FQNEAQ (reference sequence). This CDR3 is built from 16 residues. The CDR3 coding sequence is TGTTCCAGCAGCACAATGAAGACAGGGGCGCCCTACGAGCAGTACTTC. Amino acid sequence: CSSSTMKTGAPYEQYF.

The chain recombines TRBV6-5 with TRBJ1-6; weak D call: TRBD1 (5 bases). V lost 7 bases to trimming and J lost 7 bases, with 11 bases between them. The germline V gene encodes CDR1 MNHEY and CDR2 SVGAGI. CDR3 length: 13 residues. CDR3 sequence: CASTRGVNSPLHF. The CDR3 region has the DNA TGTGCCAGCACCCGGGGGGTAAATTCACCCCTCCACTTT.

The chain combines TRBV4-1 with TRBJ1-2; 10 nucleotides align to TRBD1. CDR1 and CDR2 (germline): MGHRA, YSYEKL. The V and J ends lost 5 bases and 4 bases, in that order; junction bases with no gene match: 10. The CDR3 has 16 amino acids. The CDR3 spells CASSTRQGARLYGYTF. CDR3 in DNA: TGCGCCAGCAGCACCCGACAGGGGGCGCGGCTCTATGGCTACACCTTC.

V and J are TRBV6-1 and TRBJ1-1; the D is unclear. Per germline, CDR1 MNHNS and CDR2 SASEGT. The V end lost 2 bases, the J end lost 12 bases, and 13 bases lay between the germline ends. The CDR3 runs 12 residues. This CDR3 reads CASSEIWSKTFF. CDR3 bases: TGTGCCAGCAGTGAAATCTGGTCTAAAACTTTCTTT.

V gene TRBV10-3 combines with J gene TRBJ2-5; maybe TRBD2 (6 bases). This CDR3 region has 15 residues. The germline V gene has CDR1 ENHRY and CDR2 SYGVKD. V lost 5 bases, J lost 0 bases, and 13 bases lay in between. The CDR3 sequence: CAISWGLEDQETQYF. The CDR3 bases are TGTGCCATCAGTTGGGGACTGGAAGACCAAGAGACCCAGTACTTC.

The chain joins TRBV10-3 to TRBJ2-5; 10 bases are a match to TRBD1. The DNA end is more similar to TRBJ2-7, so the J call may be wrong. Germline V CDR1 and CDR2: ENHRY, SYGVKD. This CDR3 is 14 amino acids long. The CDR3 loop reads CAISAGQGTYEQYF. CDR3 DNA: TGTGCCATCAGTGCGGGACAGGGGACCTACGAGCAGTACTTC.

The chain couples TRBV5-5 to TRBJ2-1; TRBD2 matches 10 bases. J gave up 5 bases and V 4 bases, and 9 bases lay outside the gene matches. CDR3 length: 16 amino acids. Germline V gene sequence: CDR1 SGHKS, CDR2 YYEKEE (reference sequence). The CDR3 region is CASSISPSGGDNEQFF. The CDR3, as DNA: TGTGCCAGCAGCATCTCCCCCAGCGGGGGGGACAATGAGCAGTTCTTC. The entire variable domain, with the rest obtained from reference TRBV5-5 and TRBJ2-1, is as follows: DAGVTQSPTHLIKTRGQQVTLRCSPISGHKSVSWYQQVLGQGPQFIFQYYEKEERGRGNFPDRFSARQFPNYSSELNVNALLLGDSALYLCASSISPSGGDNEQFFGPGTRLTVL.

V usage is TRBV28 and J usage is TRBJ1-2; the D gene is possibly TRBD1 (6 bases). This CDR3 spans 13 amino acids. V dropped 3 bases and J dropped 5 bases, with 10 bases sitting between them. The V gene's germline CDR1 is MDHEN and CDR2 SYDVKM. CDR3 in DNA: TGTGCCAGCAGTTTGGCCAGGGGTTATGGCTACACCTTC. It codes for CASSLARGYGYTF.

The chain combines TRBV2 with TRBJ1-2; 7 bases fit TRBD1. V lost 4 bases, J lost 5 bases, and 7 bases stayed unmatched. Per germline, CDR1 SNHLY and CDR2 FYNNEI. The CDR3 totals 14 residues. CDR3 protein: CASSARTGWYGYTF. The CDR3 region has the DNA TGTGCCAGCAGTGCGAGGACAGGATGGTATGGCTACACCTTC.

This clone showed up just a few times. V usage is TRBV7-3 and J usage is TRBJ2-1; 13 bases are shared with TRBD2. The trim removed 5 bases at V and 5 bases at J, leaving 3 bases unmatched. The CDR3 has 15 amino acids. Germline V gene data show CDR1 as SGHTA and CDR2 as FQGTGA. CDR3 sequence reads: CASSLTSGGNNEQFF. CDR3 nucleotide sequence: TGTGCCAGCAGCCTGACTAGCGGGGGGAACAATGAGCAGTTCTTC.

This rearrangement joins TRBV11-3 to TRBJ2-5; D remains unclear. This CDR3 is 13 amino acids long. V lost 0 bases and J lost 3, with 5 bases in between. Germline loops: CDR1 SGHNT, CDR2 YENEEA. In nucleotides, the CDR3 is TGTGCCAGCAGCTTAGATCAGGAAGAGACCCAGTACTTC. Translating gives CASSLDQEETQYF.

CDR3 coding DNA: TGTGCCAGCAAAAATCCCGGGACAGGGCGCTACGAGCAGTACTTC. Its translation is CASKNPGTGRYEQYF. V usage is TRBV28 and J usage is TRBJ2-7, with TRBD1 identical over 9 bases. The CDR3 is made up of 15 amino acids. Per germline, CDR1 MDHEN and CDR2 SYDVKM. Germline trimming cut 7 bases from V and 3 bases from J; bases unmatched to any gene: 10. The whole variable domain, remainder taken from reference TRBV28 and TRBJ2-7, is DVKVTQSSRYLVKRTGEKVFLECVQDMDHENMFWYRQDPGLGLRLIYFSYDVKMKEKGDIPEGYSVSREKKERFSLILESASTNQTSMYLCASKNPGTGRYEQYFGPGTRLTVT.

V usage is TRBV6-6 and J usage is TRBJ1-5; TRBD1 agrees at 10 bases. J lost 5 bases, V lost 2 bases, and 6 bases had no gene match. The CDR3 runs 16 residues. Germline V gene sequence: CDR1 MNHNY, CDR2 SVGAGI (reference sequence). CDR3 loop: CASSYRGQGGDQPQHF. The CDR3 coding sequence is TGTGCCAGCAGTTACCGAGGACAGGGGGGAGATCAGCCCCAGCATTTT.

The rearrangement joins TRBV4-2 to TRBJ2-1; 9 nucleotides align to TRBD2. This CDR3 has 16 amino acids. CDR1 LGHNA and CDR2 YNFKEQ come from the germline V gene. V lost 0 bases and J lost 9; bases outside the gene matches: 9. CDR3 residues: CASSQDLGGGALEQFF. The CDR3, as DNA: TGTGCCAGCAGCCAAGATCTTGGCGGGGGGGCCCTTGAGCAGTTCTTC.

This clone was seen only a few times. The chain carries TRBV5-1 and TRBJ1-1, with D perhaps TRBD1 (6 bases). From germline, CDR1 is SGHRS and CDR2 YFSETQ. The length of the CDR3 is 14 residues. Deletions cut 2 bases from V and 2 bases from J, with 10 bases between. CDR3 region: CASSFGTLNTEAFF. Written as DNA, the CDR3 is TGCGCCAGCAGCTTTGGGACACTAAACACTGAAGCTTTCTTT.

The chain couples TRBV19 to TRBJ2-7; no clear D. This CDR3 contains 13 residues. Germline CDR1 and CDR2: LNHDA and SQIVND (reference sequence). Trimming removed 6 bases from V and 2 bases from J, with 11 bases in between. Here the CDR3 DNA reads TGTGCCAGTAGCGCAGGAAGGACCTACGAGCAGTACTTC. It specifies CASSAGRTYEQYF.

This clone appeared a few times. The CDR3 sequence is CASSVATSTYEQYF. CDR3 bases: TGCGCCAGCAGCGTCGCGACAAGTACCTACGAGCAGTACTTC. The chain has TRBV5-1 and TRBJ2-7; D is undetermined. The germline V gene encodes CDR1 SGHRS and CDR2 YFSETQ. V was shortened by 4 bases and J by 2 bases, with 13 bases between the two germline ends. CDR3 length: 14 amino acids.

The gene calls are TRBV11-2 and TRBJ2-3; possible D gene TRBD1, 6 bases. The CDR3 consists of 11 residues. Per germline, CDR1 SGHAT and CDR2 FQNNGV. Trimming left V 5 bases short and J 9 bases short, with 9 bases between. CDR3: CASSAGTTQYF. CDR3 sequence (DNA): TGTGCCAGCAGCGCCGGGACAACGCAGTATTTT.